These 25 T cell receptor beta chains were sequenced from one sample in a study of T cells in Graves' hyperthyroidism and ophthalmopathy. The investigators amplified TCR beta CDR3 regions from RNA transcripts. Researchers ran a first-round RT-PCR on the TCR CDR3 using the HTBI primer set. Via MiXCR, TCRdb re-called the multiplex PCR reads, giving one row per CDR3 protein. Found here are some 770,000 distinct CDR3 sequences, over 15% of them singletons; the top ten hold around 7.7%. Sequenced: blood. Source of these receptors: a man aged 18 to 30 with Graves' hyperthyroidism.

This clonotype was detected ten times or more. The chain is built from TRBV18 and TRBJ2-7; 9 nucleotides align to TRBD1. J was trimmed by 5 bases and V by 0 bases; bases with no gene match: 8. The CDR3 sequence is 16 residues long. The germline gives CDR1 KGHSH, CDR2 LQKENI. The CDR3 nucleotides read TGTGCCAGCTCACCACCGGGGACAGGGAGAAGCGACGAGCAGTACTTC. It specifies CASSPPGTGRSDEQYF. Looking up the rest from reference TRBV18 and TRBJ2-7 gives the full variable domain: NAGVMQNPRHLVRRRGQEARLRCSPMKGHSHVYWYRQLPEEGLKFMVYLQKENIIDESGMPKERFSAEFPKEGPSILRIQQVVRGDSAAYFCASSPPGTGRSDEQYFGPGTRLTVT.

The chain is built from TRBV20-1 and TRBJ2-7; 11 bases agree with TRBD1. J gave up 6 bases and V 5 bases, and 9 bases lay outside the gene matches. The CDR3 runs to 14 residues. CDR1 is DFQATT and CDR2 is SNEGSKA in the germline V gene (reference sequence). The CDR3 sequence is CSAADGTGGSEQYF. The CDR3 region has the DNA TGCAGTGCTGCCGATGGGACAGGGGGTTCCGAGCAGTACTTC.

The chain links TRBV27 to TRBJ1-5; 8 bases agree with TRBD1. The CDR3 extends over 15 amino acids. J lost 6 bases, V lost 2 bases, and 6 bases had no gene match. CDR1 and CDR2 (germline): MNHEY, SMNVEV (reference sequence). This CDR3 reads CASSLAQGAAQPQHF. The CDR3 DNA reads as TGTGCCAGCAGTTTAGCCCAGGGGGCTGCTCAGCCCCAGCATTTT.

Notes on this clonotype: A clone one base away is much larger, so this may be a read error. The CDR3 does not end in the conserved phenylalanine or tryptophan, so this is likely a read error. The chain links TRBV2 to TRBJ2-5; D is possibly TRBD2 (6 bases). The CDR3 runs to 14 residues. Trimming removed 2 bases from V and 2 bases from J, with 9 bases in between. Germline CDR1 is SNHLY and CDR2 is FYNNEI. CDR3 coding DNA: TGTGCCAGCAGTGAAAGTAGCGGTCAAGAGACCCAGTACCTC. This sequence encodes CASSESSGQETQYL.

The chain employs TRBV5-4 and TRBJ2-3; TRBD2 agrees at 13 bases. This CDR3 is 13 amino acids long. The germline V gene encodes CDR1 SGHNT and CDR2 YYREEE (reference sequence). V dropped 9 bases and J dropped 5; count of bases not matched to a gene: 3. The CDR3 DNA reads TGTGCCACCTGGACTAGCGGGAGAGATACGCAGTATTTT. It translates to CATWTSGRDTQYF.

V is TRBV6-4 and J is TRBJ2-2; 10 bases are shared with TRBD2. Germline lookup yields CDR1 MRHNA and CDR2 SNTAGT. Unmatched junction bases numbered 5, after V lost 6 bases and J lost 4 bases. This CDR3 has 15 residues. CDR3 nucleotides: TGTGCCAGCAGCAAAGCGGGAGGGATCACCGGGGAGCTGTTTTTT. It codes for CASSKAGGITGELFF.

A few counts support this clonotype. The CDR3 bases are TGTGCCAGCAGCTTAGCGGGAGCGGACGAGCAGTACTTC. Its translation: CASSLAGADEQYF. The chain combines TRBV7-9 with TRBJ2-7, with a weak D call TRBD2 (5 bases). The CDR3 is 13 residues long. The V and J ends lost 0 bases and 5 bases respectively, with 8 bases between them. CDR1 is SEHNR and CDR2 is FQNEAQ in the germline V gene (reference sequence).

This clonotype occurred a few times. The chain is built from TRBV2 and TRBJ1-5; 7 nucleotides match TRBD1. Germline V gene data show CDR1 as SNHLY and CDR2 as FYNNEI. V was pared by 6 bases and J by 5 bases, with 4 bases of the junction left unmatched. CDR3 size: 13 residues. The CDR3 bases are TGTGCCAGCAGATCCCAGGGGGATCAGCCCCAGCATTTT. Protein: CASRSQGDQPQHF.

This clonotype was observed at least ten times. This chain joins TRBV18 and TRBJ2-1; tentatively, D is TRBD2 (6 bases). Germline V CDR1 and CDR2: KGHSH, LQKENI. Trimming removed 2 bases from V and 4 bases from J, with 12 bases in between. This CDR3 comprises 15 residues. This CDR3 reads CASSPVRRGYNEQFF. CDR3 DNA: TGTGCCAGCTCACCAGTCCGGAGGGGTTACAATGAGCAGTTCTTC. Full variable domain (outside the CDR3, taken from reference TRBV18 and TRBJ2-1): NAGVMQNPRHLVRRRGQEARLRCSPMKGHSHVYWYRQLPEEGLKFMVYLQKENIIDESGMPKERFSAEFPKEGPSILRIQQVVRGDSAAYFCASSPVRRGYNEQFFGPGTRLTVL.

A few counts support this clonotype. The chain carries TRBV12-3 or TRBV12-4 and TRBJ1-5; maybe TRBD1 (5 bases). The CDR3 spans 14 residues. Between the trimmed V and J ends, which lost 3 bases and 3 bases, there was a span of 9 bases. CDR3 sequence reads: CASSFEGTNQPQHF. CDR3 bases: TGTGCCAGCAGTTTTGAAGGGACCAATCAGCCCCAGCATTTT.

CDR3 protein: CSALTTSGTISSYNEQFF. CDR3 coding DNA: TGCAGTGCTCTTACGACTAGCGGGACTATAAGCTCCTACAATGAGCAGTTCTTC. This chain connects TRBV20-1 to TRBJ2-1; 11 bases agree with TRBD2. The CDR3 is 18 amino acids. V was pared by 5 bases and J by 0 bases, with 12 bases of the junction left unmatched. The germline V gene has CDR1 DFQATT and CDR2 SNEGSKA (reference sequence).

This clonotype was counted many times. The chain couples TRBV20-1 to TRBJ2-6; no reliable D call. Germline values: CDR1 DFQATT, CDR2 SNEGSKA (reference sequence). V was shortened by 2 bases and J by 1 base, with 6 bases between the two germline ends. This CDR3 is 14 amino acids long. CDR3: CSARNGSGANVLTF. For the CDR3, the DNA is TGCAGTGCTAGAAATGGGTCTGGGGCCAACGTCCTGACTTTC.

A note on this clonotype: A much more abundant neighbour one base away suggests this may be a read error. This chain links TRBV7-2 with TRBJ1-1, with D possibly TRBD1 on 6 matching bases. Trimming removed 1 base from V and 11 bases from J, with 23 bases in between. The CDR3 spans 16 residues. The germline gives CDR1 SGHTA, CDR2 FQGNSA. CDR3 nucleotide sequence: TGTGCCAGCAGCTTAGGAGTTGGCCTACGCTCGGGGGCGGCTTTCTTT. Translated, it gives CASSLGVGLRSGAAFF.

The chain uses TRBV30 and TRBJ2-7, with a possible D match to TRBD2 (5 bases). The CDR3 length is 14 residues. Trimming shortened V by 0 bases and J by 7 bases, and 16 bases separated the two germline ends. The germline V gene encodes CDR1 GTSNPN and CDR2 SVGIG (reference sequence). CDR3: CAWSVQGRPGEQYF. CDR3 nucleotides: TGTGCCTGGAGTGTACAAGGCAGACCGGGAGAGCAGTACTTC.

V gene TRBV4-2 combines with J gene TRBJ2-7; the D gene could be TRBD1 or TRBD2 (5 bases each). CDR3 length: 15 residues. CDR1 and CDR2 (germline): LGHNA, YNFKEQ. The V gene lost 0 bases and the J gene lost 5 bases, with 14 bases spanning the gap. The CDR3 region is CASSQDGERGDEQYF. The CDR3 DNA follows: TGTGCCAGCAGCCAAGATGGTGAGCGAGGGGACGAGCAGTACTTC.

This clonotype was detected a few times. V gene TRBV28 combines with J gene TRBJ1-6, with no clear D. Between the trimmed V and J ends, which lost 3 bases and 11 bases, there was a span of 14 bases. Germline V gene sequence: CDR1 MDHEN, CDR2 SYDVKM. The CDR3 consists of 14 residues. The DNA for the CDR3 is TGTGCCAGCAGTTTGCGTCCCCGGAGCGCACCCCTCCACTTT. Its translation is CASSLRPRSAPLHF.

This clonotype was seen ten or more times. V is TRBV12-3 or TRBV12-4 and J is TRBJ2-1, with 9 bases that match TRBD1. There are 18 residues in the CDR3. V shed 7 bases and J 1 base; nucleotides not matched to a gene: 14. The CDR3 DNA follows: TGTGCCAGCACTTCACCGACAGGGGGTACTCTTTCCTACAATGAGCAGTTCTTC. Protein sequence: CASTSPTGGTLSYNEQFF.

This clonotype occurred a few times. This CDR3 is CASSVVPSNEQFF. The CDR3 DNA sequence: TGTGCCAGCAGCGTAGTACCCAGCAATGAGCAGTTCTTC. The chain is built from TRBV9 and TRBJ2-1; no clear D gene. There are 13 residues in the CDR3. Looked up from germline, CDR1 is SGDLS and CDR2 is YYNGEE. V dropped 0 bases and J dropped 6 bases, with 7 bases sitting between them.

CDR3 amino acids: CASSERGAGVREQYF. The CDR3 region has the DNA TGTGCCAGCAGTGAAAGAGGAGCCGGCGTTCGGGAGCAGTACTTC. The gene calls are TRBV6-1 and TRBJ2-7, with unresolved D. In germline, CDR1 is MNHNS, CDR2 SASEGT. The CDR3 runs 15 residues. Trimming pared 2 bases from V and 7 bases from J, leaving 18 bases between.

This clonotype came up a few times. The V and J genes are TRBV12-3 or TRBV12-4 and TRBJ2-7, with TRBD2 matching 9 bases. This CDR3 spans 14 amino acids. V lost 7 bases to trimming and J lost 6 bases; unmatched junction nucleotides: 10. CDR3 DNA: TGTGCCAGCAAAAAAGCGGGAGGATTCGGCGAGCAGTACTTC. Protein sequence: CASKKAGGFGEQYF.

This rearrangement joins TRBV11-2 to TRBJ2-1, with D unclear. Trimming cost V 1 base and J 2 bases, with 12 bases left between them. CDR3 length: 16 amino acids. Germline V lookup: CDR1 SGHAT, CDR2 FQNNGV. DNA for the CDR3: TGTGCCAGCAGCTTAGTACCCGACTGGGCCTACAATGAGCAGTTCTTC. This translates into CASSLVPDWAYNEQFF.

The chain uses TRBV7-6 and TRBJ1-5, with 9 bases lining up with TRBD1. Germline V gene lookup returns CDR1 SGHVS and CDR2 FNYEAQ. V gave up 4 bases and J gave up 7 bases; unmatched junction bases: 8. The CDR3 has 15 amino acids. As DNA, the CDR3 is TGTGCCAGCAGCTGGGGACAGGGAAGCGGCCAGCCCCAGCATTTT. It encodes CASSWGQGSGQPQHF.

V is TRBV7-2 and J is TRBJ2-6, with 11 bases aligning to TRBD1. There are 18 residues in the CDR3. The V gene end was trimmed by 5 bases and the J gene end by 2 bases; junction bases not matched to a gene: 8. The germline CDR1 and CDR2 sequences are SGHTA and FQGNSA. For the CDR3, the DNA is TGTGCCAGCAGCCCCGGGCGGACAGGGGGCACTGGGGCCAACGTCCTGACTTTC. It specifies CASSPGRTGGTGANVLTF.

This clonotype was seen ten or more times. The chain has TRBV20-1 and TRBJ2-7; D is unclear. Germline V gene sequence: CDR1 DFQATT, CDR2 SNEGSKA (reference sequence). V lost 3 bases, J lost 1 base, and 10 bases lay in between. The CDR3 extends over 13 amino acids. The CDR3 loop reads CSARPSRSYEQYF. CDR3 nucleotide sequence: TGCAGTGCTAGGCCCAGCAGATCCTACGAGCAGTACTTC.

In its sample, this clonotype was seen many times. The chain combines TRBV12-5 with TRBJ2-2; D unresolved. Trimming stripped 5 bases from V and 0 bases from J, with 4 bases between. The CDR3 is 13 residues long. Looked up from germline, CDR1 is LGHNT and CDR2 is FRNRAP. The CDR3 sequence is CASGQTNTGELFF. As DNA, the CDR3 is TGTGCTAGTGGTCAAACGAACACCGGGGAGCTGTTTTTT.